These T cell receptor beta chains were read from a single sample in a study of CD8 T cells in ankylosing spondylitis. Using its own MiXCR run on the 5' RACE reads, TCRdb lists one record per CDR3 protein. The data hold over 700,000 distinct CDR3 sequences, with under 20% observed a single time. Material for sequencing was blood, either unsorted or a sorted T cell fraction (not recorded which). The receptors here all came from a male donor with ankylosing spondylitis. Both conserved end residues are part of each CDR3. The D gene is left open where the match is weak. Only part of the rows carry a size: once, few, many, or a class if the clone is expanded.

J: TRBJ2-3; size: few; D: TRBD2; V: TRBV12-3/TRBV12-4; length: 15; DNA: TGTGCCAGCAGTTTCTCTGGCGGGAGAGGAGATACGCAGTATTTT; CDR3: CASSFSGGRGDTQYF
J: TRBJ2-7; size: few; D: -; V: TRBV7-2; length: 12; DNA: TGTGCCAGCGGGACACAAGGCTACGAGCAGTACTTC; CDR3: CASGTQGYEQYF
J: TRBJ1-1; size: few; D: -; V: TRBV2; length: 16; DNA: TGTGCCAGCAGGGTGGGGACGGAAGCCATGAACACTGAAGCTTTCTTT; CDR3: CASRVGTEAMNTEAFF
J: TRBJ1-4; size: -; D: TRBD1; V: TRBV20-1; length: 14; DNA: TGCAGTGCACCCAAGACAGGGACTAATGAAAAACTGTTTTTT; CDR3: CSAPKTGTNEKLFF
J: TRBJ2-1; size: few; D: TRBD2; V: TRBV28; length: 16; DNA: TGTGCCAGCAGTCTCGGGACTAGCGGGATACGGGATGAGCAGTTCTTC; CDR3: CASSLGTSGIRDEQFF
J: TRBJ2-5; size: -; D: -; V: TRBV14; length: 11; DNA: TGTGCCAGCAGCCAAGGACAGACCCAGTACTTC; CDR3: CASSQGQTQYF
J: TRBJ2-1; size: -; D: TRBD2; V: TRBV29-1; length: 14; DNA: TGCAGCGTTGTGCTAGCGGGGGGGCGGAGTGAGCAGTTCTTC; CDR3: CSVVLAGGRSEQFF
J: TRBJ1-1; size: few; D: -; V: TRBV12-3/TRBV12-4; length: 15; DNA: TGTGCCAGCAGCCCCGCCCGAACCCAGAACACTGAAGCTTTCTTT; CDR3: CASSPARTQNTEAFF
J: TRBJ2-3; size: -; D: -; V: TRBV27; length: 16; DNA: TGTGCCAGCAGTTCATCAGCCTTTTGGAACACAGATACGCAGTATTTT; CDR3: CASSSSAFWNTDTQYF
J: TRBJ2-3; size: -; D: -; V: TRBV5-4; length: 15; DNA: TGTGCCAGCAGCTTGCAAGGATCTCACACAGATACGCAGTATTTT; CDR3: CASSLQGSHTDTQYF
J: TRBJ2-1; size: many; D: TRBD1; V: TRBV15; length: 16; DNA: TGTGCCACCAGCAGTGGTCGTACAGGGGCCTACAATGAGCAGTTCTTC; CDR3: CATSSGRTGAYNEQFF
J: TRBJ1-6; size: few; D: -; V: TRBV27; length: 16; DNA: TGTGCCAGCAGTTCCCCTCCGACAGCAAATAATTCACCCCTCCACTTT; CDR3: CASSSPPTANNSPLHF
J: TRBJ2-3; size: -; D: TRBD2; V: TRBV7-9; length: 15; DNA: TGTGCCAGCAGCTTAGAGCGGGGGGACCTGAATACGCAGTATTTT; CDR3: CASSLERGDLNTQYF
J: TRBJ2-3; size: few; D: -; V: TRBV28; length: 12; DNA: TGTGCCAGCAGCCTCAAGGCCTCTACGCAGTATTTT; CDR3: CASSLKASTQYF
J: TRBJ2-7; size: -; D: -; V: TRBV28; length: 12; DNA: TGTGCCAGCACTTCGAGCTCCTACGAGCAGTACTTC; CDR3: CASTSSSYEQYF
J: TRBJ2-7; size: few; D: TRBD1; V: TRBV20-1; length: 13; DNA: TGCAGTGCCCCATCCCGGGACAGGGTCGAGCAGTACTTC; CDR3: CSAPSRDRVEQYF
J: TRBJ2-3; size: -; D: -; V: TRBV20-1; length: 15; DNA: TGCAGTGCTAGAGTTCCATGGGCTTCCACAGATACGCAGTATTTT; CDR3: CSARVPWASTDTQYF
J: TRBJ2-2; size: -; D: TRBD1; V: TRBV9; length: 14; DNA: TGTGCCAGCAGCCCGGGACAGGGGTTTACCCCGCTGTTTTTT; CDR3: CASSPGQGFTPLFF
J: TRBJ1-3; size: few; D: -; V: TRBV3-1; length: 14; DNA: TGTGCCAGCAGCCAGGAACCCTCTGGAAACACCATATATTTT; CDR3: CASSQEPSGNTIYF
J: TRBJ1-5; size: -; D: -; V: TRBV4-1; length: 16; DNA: TGCGCCAGCAGCTCCATTCAGGACGGAAGCAATCAGCCCCAGCATTTT; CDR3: CASSSIQDGSNQPQHF
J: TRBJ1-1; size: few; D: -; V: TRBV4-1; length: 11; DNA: TGCGCCAGCAGCCAACTTGGCGAAGCTTTCTTT; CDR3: CASSQLGEAFF
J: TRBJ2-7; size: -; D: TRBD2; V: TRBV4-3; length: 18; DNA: TGCGCCAGCAGCCAAGTGGTTTTGGGGACTAGCGGCTACTACGAGCAGTACTTC; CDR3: CASSQVVLGTSGYYEQYF
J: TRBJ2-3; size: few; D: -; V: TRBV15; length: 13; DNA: TGTGCCACCAGCAGAGCTGGGACGCCGCAGCAGTATTTT; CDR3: CATSRAGTPQQYF
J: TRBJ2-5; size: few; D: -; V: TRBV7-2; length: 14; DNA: TGTGCCAGCAGCTCCACTGGCCTCCAAGAGACCCAGTACTTC; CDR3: CASSSTGLQETQYF
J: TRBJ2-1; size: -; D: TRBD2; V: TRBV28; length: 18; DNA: TGTGCCAGCAGTCTCCCCTCGTATAGCGGGAGGGCTGGTGATGAGCAGTTCTTC; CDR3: CASSLPSYSGRAGDEQFF
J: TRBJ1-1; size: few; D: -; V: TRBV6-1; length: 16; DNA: TGTGCCAGCAGAGTAACGCCTTCCGCAGTGAACACTGAAGCTTTCTTT; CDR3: CASRVTPSAVNTEAFF
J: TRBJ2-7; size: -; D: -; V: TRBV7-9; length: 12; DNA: TGTGCCAGCAGCTTCAGGCCCCCAGAGCAGTACTTC; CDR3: CASSFRPPEQYF
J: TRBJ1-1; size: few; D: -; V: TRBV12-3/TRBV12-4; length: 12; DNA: TGTGCCAGCTACAAGGGGGTTGCTGAAGCTTTCTTT; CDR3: CASYKGVAEAFF
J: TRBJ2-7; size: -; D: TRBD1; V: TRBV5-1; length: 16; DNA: TGCGCCAGCAGCGTCGATGGGACAGGGGGTCCCTACGAGCAGTACTTC; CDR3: CASSVDGTGGPYEQYF
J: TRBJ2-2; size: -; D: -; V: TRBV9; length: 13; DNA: TGTGCCAGCAGCATTAAGTCCACCGGGGAGCTGTTTTTT; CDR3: CASSIKSTGELFF
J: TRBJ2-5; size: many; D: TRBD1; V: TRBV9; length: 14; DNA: TGTGCCAGCAGTGTTGGGACAGCCCAAGAGACCCAGTACTTC; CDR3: CASSVGTAQETQYF
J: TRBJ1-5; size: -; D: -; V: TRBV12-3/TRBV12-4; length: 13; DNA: TGTGCCAGCGGGGGGGGGGGCAATCAGCCCCAGCATTTT; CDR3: CASGGGGNQPQHF
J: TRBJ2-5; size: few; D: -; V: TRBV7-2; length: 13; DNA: TGTGCCAGCAGCTTTGGGTTTGGAGAGACCCAGTACTTC; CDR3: CASSFGFGETQYF
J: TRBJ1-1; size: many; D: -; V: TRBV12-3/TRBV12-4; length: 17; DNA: TGTGCCAGCAGTTTTAACTTGGGGCTGGGGGCAAACACTGAAGCTTTCTTT; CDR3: CASSFNLGLGANTEAFF
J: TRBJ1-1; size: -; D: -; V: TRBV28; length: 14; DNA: TGTGCCAGCAGTTCCTATACACTGAACACTGAAGCTTTCTTT; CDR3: CASSSYTLNTEAFF
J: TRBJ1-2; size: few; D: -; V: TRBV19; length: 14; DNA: TGTGCCAGTAGTATCTCCGGGGCTAACTATGGCTACACCTTC; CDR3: CASSISGANYGYTF
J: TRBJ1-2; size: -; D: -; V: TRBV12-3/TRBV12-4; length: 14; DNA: TGTGCCAGCAGCAGCACGGACAGTAACTATGGCTACACCTTC; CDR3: CASSSTDSNYGYTF
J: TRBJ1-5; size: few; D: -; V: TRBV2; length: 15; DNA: TGTGCCAGCAGTGAACAGGGGTTAGGCAATCAGCCCCAGCATTTT; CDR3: CASSEQGLGNQPQHF
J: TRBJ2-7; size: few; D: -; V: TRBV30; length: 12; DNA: TGTGCCTGGAGTTCTGTGGGCTACGAGCAGTACTTC; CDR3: CAWSSVGYEQYF
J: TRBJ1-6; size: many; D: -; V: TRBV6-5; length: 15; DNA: TGTGCCAGCAGTTACTCGGAGGGGAAAAATTCACCCCTCCACTTT; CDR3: CASSYSEGKNSPLHF
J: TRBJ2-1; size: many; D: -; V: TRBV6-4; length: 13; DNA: TGTGCCAGCAGCCGGGACCAAAACAATGAGCAGTTCTTC; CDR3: CASSRDQNNEQFF
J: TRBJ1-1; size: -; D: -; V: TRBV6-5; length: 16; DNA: TGTGCCAGCAGTTATTCACCCCAAGTGGGAAACACTGAAGCTTTCTTT; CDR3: CASSYSPQVGNTEAFF
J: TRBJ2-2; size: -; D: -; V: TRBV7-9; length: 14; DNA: TGTGCCAGCAGCCGCGGGACAGTCACCGGGGAGCTGTTTTTT; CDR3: CASSRGTVTGELFF
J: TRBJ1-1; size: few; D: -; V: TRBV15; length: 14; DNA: TGTGCCACCAGCGGCGTCGAGGGGGGCACTGAAGCTTTCTTT; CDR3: CATSGVEGGTEAFF
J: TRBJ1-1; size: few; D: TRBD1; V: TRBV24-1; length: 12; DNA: TGTGCCACCAGTCGGGGACAGGTGTACGCTTTCTTT; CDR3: CATSRGQVYAFF
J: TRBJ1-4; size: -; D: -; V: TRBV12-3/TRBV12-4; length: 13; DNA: TGTGCCAGCAGCCCCGGCCCATATGAAAAACTGTTTTTT; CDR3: CASSPGPYEKLFF
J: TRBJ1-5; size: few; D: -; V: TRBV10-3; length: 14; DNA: TGTGCCATCAGTGACGGGGGGCACGGTCAGCCCCAGCATTTT; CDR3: CAISDGGHGQPQHF
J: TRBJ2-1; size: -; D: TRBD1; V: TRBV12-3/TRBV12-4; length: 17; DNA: TGTGCCAGCTGTCTCCTCGGGGCAGGGGGCTCGTACAATGAGCAGTTCTTC; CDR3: CASCLLGAGGSYNEQFF
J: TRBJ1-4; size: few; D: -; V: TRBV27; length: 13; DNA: TGTGCCAGCAGTTTGAGTGGGTATGAAAAACTGTTTTTT; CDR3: CASSLSGYEKLFF
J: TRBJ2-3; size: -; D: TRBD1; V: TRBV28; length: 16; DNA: TGTGCCAGCAGTTCCCCCGGGGACAGGCGCACAGATACGCAGTATTTT; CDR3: CASSSPGDRRTDTQYF
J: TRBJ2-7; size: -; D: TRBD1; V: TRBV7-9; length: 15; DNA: TGTGCCAGCAGCTTGGCCGGGACAGGGTTCCACGAGCAGTACTTC; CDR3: CASSLAGTGFHEQYF
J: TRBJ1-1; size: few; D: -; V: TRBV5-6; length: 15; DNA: TGTGCCAGCAGCTCCAGACAGGTGGGTTACACTGAAGCTTTCTTT; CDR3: CASSSRQVGYTEAFF
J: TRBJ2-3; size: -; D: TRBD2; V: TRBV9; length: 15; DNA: TGTGCCAGCAGCCAGCGGGAGGCAAGCACAGATACGCAGTATTTT; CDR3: CASSQREASTDTQYF
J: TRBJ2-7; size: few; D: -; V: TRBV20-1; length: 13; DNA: TGCAGTGCGGGTGGGGACTCCTCCTACGAGCAGTACTTC; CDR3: CSAGGDSSYEQYF
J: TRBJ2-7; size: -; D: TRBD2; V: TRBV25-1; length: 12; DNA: TGTGCCGTTCGGGGGGGGGCTTACGAGCAGTACTTC; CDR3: CAVRGGAYEQYF
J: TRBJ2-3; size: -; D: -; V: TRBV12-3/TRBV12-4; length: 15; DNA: TGTGCCAGCACGCGGCTGCGGGAAAGCACAGATACGCAGTATTTT; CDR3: CASTRLRESTDTQYF
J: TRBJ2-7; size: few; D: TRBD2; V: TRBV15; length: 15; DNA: TGTGCCACCAGCAGAGGTAGCGGGGAGGCTAGAGAGCAGTACTTC; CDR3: CATSRGSGEAREQYF
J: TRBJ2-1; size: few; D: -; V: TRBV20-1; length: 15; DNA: TGCAGTGCTAGAGGTAGTTTCGTACCCCACAATGAGCAGTTCTTC; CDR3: CSARGSFVPHNEQFF
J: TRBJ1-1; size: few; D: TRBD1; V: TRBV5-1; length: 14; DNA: TGCGCCAGCAGCTTGGCCGGACAGGCCTCGACAGCTTTCTTT; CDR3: CASSLAGQASTAFF